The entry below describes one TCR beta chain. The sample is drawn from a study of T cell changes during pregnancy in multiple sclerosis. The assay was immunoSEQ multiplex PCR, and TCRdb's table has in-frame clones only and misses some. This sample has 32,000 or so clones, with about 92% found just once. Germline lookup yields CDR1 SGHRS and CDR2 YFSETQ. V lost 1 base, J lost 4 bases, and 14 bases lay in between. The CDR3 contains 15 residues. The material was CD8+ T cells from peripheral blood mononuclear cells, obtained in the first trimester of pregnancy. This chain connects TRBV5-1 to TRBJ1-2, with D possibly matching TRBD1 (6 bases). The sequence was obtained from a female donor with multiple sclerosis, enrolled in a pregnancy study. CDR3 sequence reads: CASSLLPGHPYGYTF. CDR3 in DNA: TGCGCCAGCAGCTTGTTACCGGGACACCCCTATGGCTACACCTTC. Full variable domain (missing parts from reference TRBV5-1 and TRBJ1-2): KAGVTQTPRYLIKTRGQQVTLSCSPISGHRSVSWYQQTPGQGLQFLFEYFSETQRNKGNFPGRFSGRQFSNSRSEMNVSTLELGDSALYLCASSLLPGHPYGYTFGSGTRLTVV.